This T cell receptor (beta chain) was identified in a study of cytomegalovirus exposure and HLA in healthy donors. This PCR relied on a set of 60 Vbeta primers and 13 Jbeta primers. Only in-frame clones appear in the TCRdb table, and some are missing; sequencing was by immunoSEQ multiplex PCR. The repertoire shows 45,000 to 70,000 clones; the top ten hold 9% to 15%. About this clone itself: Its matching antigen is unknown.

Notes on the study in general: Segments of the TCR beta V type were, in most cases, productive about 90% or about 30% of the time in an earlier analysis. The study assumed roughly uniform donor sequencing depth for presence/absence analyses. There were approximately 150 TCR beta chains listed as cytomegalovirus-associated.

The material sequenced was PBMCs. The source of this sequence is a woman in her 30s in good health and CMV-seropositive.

The CDR3 loop is CASSLLTGRNTEAFF. The CDR3 coding sequence is TGCGCCAGCAGCTTGCTGACAGGGAGGAACACTGAAGCTTTCTTT. The rearrangement uses TRBV5-1 and TRBJ1-1; 7 nucleotides agree with TRBD1. V dropped 1 base and J dropped 1; count of bases not matched to a gene: 4. This CDR3 spans 15 amino acids. Germline-derived CDR1 and CDR2 are SGHRS and YFSETQ.